This is a list of T cell receptor beta chains from one sample in a study of lymphopenia after photon versus proton radiotherapy. The repertoire was sequenced with immunoSEQ multiplex PCR; TCRdb's copy has only in-frame clones and lacks some. The sample lists 35,000 to 50,000 clones; roughly nine tenths were seen once. This material consisted of peripheral blood, taken from a patient treated with photon-based radiotherapy. Receptors originate from a man between 60 and 75 years old with cholangiocarcinoma. Each CDR3 is given with its conserved first and last residue. D genes are given only for firm matches. Clone size is not always given. Where it is, it says once, few, many or a class for expanded clones.

D gene	J gene	clone size	V gene	CDR3 protein	CDR3 DNA
-	TRBJ1-4	-	TRBV6-1	CASSENDGGTNEKLFF	TGTGCCAGCAGCGAAAACGACGGGGGAACTAATGAAAAACTGTTTTTT
-	TRBJ2-3	-	TRBV5-1	CASSNQGTDTQYF	TGCGCCAGCAGCAACCAGGGCACAGATACGCAGTATTTT
-	TRBJ2-3	-	TRBV18	CASSDSADTQYF	TGTGCCAGCTCCGATTCGGCAGATACGCAGTATTTT
-	TRBJ1-1	-	TRBV9	CASSVTGHMNTEAFF	TGTGCCAGCAGCGTAACCGGACACATGAACACTGAAGCTTTCTTT
TRBD1	TRBJ2-1	-	TRBV6-6	CASRAGTGPTYEQFF	TGTGCCAGCAGGGCCGGGACAGGTCCAACCTATGAGCAGTTCTTC
-	TRBJ2-5	-	TRBV18	CASSPRETQYF	TGTGCCAGCTCACCTCGGGAGACCCAGTACTTC
-	TRBJ2-2	-	TRBV5-4	CASSLLLTNSIGELFF	TGTGCCAGCAGCTTGCTGCTGACAAATTCTATCGGGGAGCTGTTTTTT
-	TRBJ2-7	-	TRBV9	CASSVGASPDLYEQYF	TGTGCCAGCAGCGTAGGGGCCTCACCCGACCTTTACGAGCAGTACTTC
-	TRBJ1-4	-	TRBV6-1	CASSGVPLGEKLFF	TGTGCCAGCAGTGGTGTCCCCTTGGGGGAAAAACTGTTTTTT
TRBD1	TRBJ1-2	-	TRBV27	CASRGQGTNEYYTF	TGTGCCAGCAGGGGACAGGGGACAAACGAATACTACACCTTC
-	TRBJ2-3	-	TRBV28	CASSLLLASGTDTQYF	TGTGCCAGCAGTTTATTGCTAGCGAGCGGCACAGATACGCAGTATTTT
TRBD1	TRBJ2-3	-	TRBV5-5	CASSSGQVGSTDTQYF	TGTGCCAGCAGCTCCGGACAGGTGGGGAGCACAGATACGCAGTATTTT
TRBD1	TRBJ1-1	few	TRBV5-1	CASSDRVLFRALNTEAFF	TGCGCCAGCAGCGACAGGGTGTTATTTCGGGCTTTAAACACTGAAGCTTTCTTT
TRBD1	TRBJ1-1	-	TRBV4-1	CASSPLGQGNTEAFF	TGCGCCAGCAGCCCTCTGGGACAGGGGAACACTGAAGCTTTCTTT
-	TRBJ2-5	-	TRBV5-1	CASSQDIGETQYF	TGCGCCAGCAGTCAGGACATAGGGGAGACCCAGTACTTC
-	TRBJ1-5	-	TRBV5-6	CASSLGQSNQPQHF	TGTGCCAGCAGCTTGGGTCAGAGCAATCAGCCCCAGCATTTT
TRBD1	TRBJ2-5	few	TRBV14	CASSQGQGFFETQYF	TGTGCCAGCAGCCAAGGACAGGGTTTTTTTGAGACCCAGTACTTC
-	TRBJ1-5	-	TRBV2	CASSPRQPNQPQHF	TGTGCCAGCAGTCCAAGACAGCCTAATCAGCCCCAGCATTTT
-	TRBJ2-2	-	TRBV5-4	CASTRFANTGELFF	TGTGCCAGCACCAGGTTCGCGAACACCGGGGAGCTGTTTTTT
TRBD2	TRBJ2-1	-	TRBV6-1	CASSAVTSGPYNDQFF	TGTGCCAGCAGTGCGGTTACTAGCGGCCCCTACAACGATCAGTTCTTC
-	TRBJ2-4	-	TRBV7-8	CASSTQVGVNIQYF	TGTGCCAGCAGCACCCAGGTCGGGGTAAACATTCAGTACTTC
-	TRBJ2-5	-	TRBV29-1	CSVQKTSQETQYF	TGCAGCGTACAAAAGACAAGTCAAGAGACCCAGTACTTC
-	TRBJ2-7	-	TRBV5-1	CASSLAQGLSEQYF	TGCGCCAGCAGCTTGGCCCAGGGTTTGAGCGAGCAGTACTTC
-	TRBJ2-3	-	TRBV5-1	CASSPDGRTDTQYF	TGCGCCAGCAGCCCGGACGGCCGCACAGATACGCAGTATTTT
TRBD1	TRBJ1-2	-	TRBV6-5	CASRRRDRGLSGYTF	TGTGCCAGCAGACGCCGGGACAGGGGACTGAGCGGCTACACCTTC
-	TRBJ1-2	once	TRBV25-1	CASSEFGIGEAYGYTF	TGTGCCAGCAGTGAATTTGGAATAGGGGAGGCCTATGGCTACACCTTC
TRBD2	TRBJ2-1	-	TRBV9	CASSVGTSSHEQFF	TGTGCCAGCAGCGTAGGGACTAGTTCCCATGAGCAGTTCTTC
TRBD1	TRBJ1-1	-	TRBV10-3	CAISESDRANTEAFF	TGTGCCATCAGTGAGTCGGACAGGGCGAACACTGAAGCTTTCTTT
-	TRBJ1-2	-	TRBV7-8	CASSLASVDPGGYGYTF	TGTGCCAGCAGCTTAGCCTCGGTTGATCCGGGGGGCTATGGCTACACCTTC
-	TRBJ2-2	-	TRBV10-3	CATFNGIGELFF	TGTGCCACCTTCAACGGGATCGGGGAGCTGTTTTTT
-	TRBJ2-1	-	TRBV28	CASSFWRVDEQFF	TGTGCCAGCAGTTTCTGGAGGGTGGATGAGCAGTTCTTC
-	TRBJ1-5	-	TRBV28	CASSLSGNGNQPQHF	TGTGCCAGCAGTTTATCGGGAAACGGCAATCAGCCCCAGCATTTT
-	TRBJ2-1	-	TRBV5-4	CASSFSQLYEQFF	TGTGCCAGCAGCTTTAGTCAGCTCTATGAGCAGTTCTTC
TRBD1	TRBJ2-3	-	TRBV5-4	CASSPTGVRADTQYF	TGTGCCAGCAGCCCAACAGGGGTTCGCGCAGATACGCAGTATTTT
TRBD2	TRBJ2-2	-	TRBV5-4	CASSYSGLAGVRTGELFF	TGTGCCAGCAGCTATTCCGGACTAGCGGGAGTAAGGACCGGGGAGCTGTTTTTT
TRBD2	TRBJ2-3	-	TRBV11-2	CASKGLAGEFEHTDTQYF	TGTGCCAGCAAGGGACTAGCGGGAGAGTTCGAACACACAGATACGCAGTATTTT
TRBD2	TRBJ2-7	-	TRBV18	CASSPYASGYEQYF	TGTGCCAGCTCACCCTATGCTAGCGGCTACGAGCAGTACTTC
-	TRBJ2-1	-	TRBV28	CASSSNPGTDAYNEQFF	TGTGCCAGCAGTTCCAACCCCGGGACGGATGCTTACAATGAGCAGTTCTTC
-	TRBJ2-3	-	TRBV19	CASSIGDPDTQYF	TGTGCCAGTAGTATTGGGGACCCAGATACGCAGTATTTT
-	TRBJ1-3	-	TRBV19	CASSETGPYSGNTIYF	TGTGCCAGTAGTGAAACAGGTCCTTACTCTGGAAACACCATATATTTT
TRBD2	TRBJ2-7	-	TRBV11-2	CASSQGTSGKGYEQYF	TGTGCCAGCAGCCAAGGGACTAGCGGGAAGGGTTACGAGCAGTACTTC